A single sample is the source of the 6 T cell receptor beta chains below, sequenced in a study of blood T cells in healthy people across ages. Through a sample-barcoded 5' primer and a J-beta primer mix, a second PCR was run for about 6 to 11 cycles. TCRdb independently ran MiXCR on the 5' RACE reads; one entry per CDR3 protein. The table shows about 1.6 million distinct CDR3 sequences, with roughly 32% occurring only once. The material sequenced was blood. The receptors come from a woman aged 30 to 39 in good health.

This clonotype was counted ten times or more. The V gene is TRBV7-2, the J gene TRBJ2-1, with 9 bases that match TRBD2. The CDR3 loop spans 14 amino acids. The germline V gene has CDR1 SGHTA and CDR2 FQGNSA. The trim removed 5 bases at V and 3 bases at J, leaving 2 bases unmatched. The CDR3 here is CASSERGDYNEQFF. The CDR3 DNA reads as TGTGCCAGCAGCGAGCGGGGGGACTACAATGAGCAGTTCTTC. The variable domain in full, with the rest retrieved from reference TRBV7-2 and TRBJ2-1, is GAGVSQSPSNKVTEKGKDVELRCDPISGHTALYWYRQSLGQGLEFLIYFQGNSAPDKSGLPSDRFSAERTGGSVSTLTIQRTQQEDSAVYLCASSERGDYNEQFFGPGTRLTVL.

The genes are TRBV29-1 and TRBJ2-7; TRBD1 matches at 9 bases. After removal of 0 bases from V and 6 bases from J, the junction contained 3 bases not matched to a gene. CDR3 length equals 13 residues. CDR1 and CDR2 (germline): SQVTM, ANQGSEA. The CDR3 sequence is CSVEEGDRAEQYF. CDR3 nucleotides: TGCAGCGTTGAAGAAGGGGACAGGGCCGAGCAGTACTTC.

The chain joins TRBV3-1 to TRBJ2-1; TRBD1 aligns across 7 bases. The CDR3 has 14 amino acids. V lost 5 bases and J lost 5; bases outside the gene matches: 6. From germline, CDR1 is LGHDT and CDR2 YNNKEL (reference sequence). Here the CDR3 DNA reads TGTGCCAGCAGCTCAGACAGGGTAAACAATGAGCAGTTCTTC. Encoded protein: CASSSDRVNNEQFF.

The chain recombines TRBV7-9 with TRBJ2-7, with 13 bases matching TRBD2. Losses at the gene ends were 5 bases for V and 6 bases for J; bases not matched to a gene: 7. CDR1 and CDR2 from the germline V gene are SEHNR and FQNEAQ (reference sequence). The CDR3 consists of 15 residues. The CDR3 region is CASSLSLAGGGEQYF. In nucleotides, the CDR3 is TGTGCCAGCAGCCTCTCACTAGCGGGGGGGGGCGAGCAGTACTTC.

The chain uses TRBV7-3 and TRBJ1-4; D remains unclear. CDR1 is SGHTA and CDR2 is FQGTGA in the germline V gene. The CDR3 has 15 residues. Trimming removed 5 bases at V and 3 bases at J, with 13 bases between. As DNA, the CDR3 is TGTGCCAGCAGCCGCGACCCGGCTCCTAATGAAAAACTGTTTTTT. Its protein product is CASSRDPAPNEKLFF.

A note on this clonotype: A read error is possible here, since a much larger clone lies one base away. J is TRBJ2-3 and V is TRBV11-2; 10 bases match TRBD2. Germline CDR1 and CDR2: SGHAT and FQNNGV. CDR3 length: 15 residues. Trimming cost V 5 bases and J 1 base; bases outside gene matches: 3. The CDR3 DNA is TGTGCCAGCAGCATCGGACTAGCGGGCACAGATACGCAGTATTTT. This encodes CASSIGLAGTDTQYF.